This T cell receptor beta chain stems from a study of T cell changes during pregnancy in multiple sclerosis. CDR1 is SEHNR and CDR2 is FQNEAQ in the germline V gene (reference sequence). The CDR3 is 16 residues long. The V segment lost 5 bases and the J segment 1 base; nucleotides outside the gene matches: 10. Produced via immunoSEQ multiplex PCR; TCRdb's table is partial and in-frame only. This table holds 50,000 to 65,000 clones, about 92% found once. The TCR originated in a female donor with multiple sclerosis, enrolled in a pregnancy study. Sequencing was performed on CD8+ T cells from peripheral blood mononuclear cells, taken before pregnancy. The rearrangement uses TRBV7-9 and TRBJ2-7; TRBD1 agrees at 8 bases. CDR3 nucleotides: TGTGCCAGCAGCGCCTCTCCCGGGACAGGATCCTACGAGCAGTACTTC. This translates into CASSASPGTGSYEQYF.